Below, 18 T cell receptor beta chains from the same sample are listed, as sequenced in a study of cytomegalovirus exposure and HLA in healthy donors. Both 60 Vbeta primers and 13 Jbeta primers went into the PCR. This table comes from immunoSEQ multiplex PCR, and its TCRdb copy is limited to in-frame clones, with some not included. Here the sample spans around 140,000 clones, 75% to 85% being singletons. The sample was PBMCs. The receptor source for this set is a man aged 35-49 years in good health and CMV-seronegative.

This chain's CDR3 is CAWRFKRGRSRFF. In DNA form, the CDR3 reads TGTGCCTGGAGATTCAAACGAGGTCGCAGCCGGTTCTTC. The chain uses TRBV30 and TRBJ2-1; D gene uncertain. With 3 bases removed from V and 15 bases from J, the gap between germline ends came to 21 bases. The CDR3 covers 13 residues. Germline V gives CDR1 GTSNPN, CDR2 SVGIG (reference sequence).

In this sample, this clone turned up once. The gene calls are TRBV7-2 and TRBJ1-2; possibly TRBD1 for D (5 bases). CDR1 and CDR2 from the germline V gene are SGHTA and FQGNSA. This CDR3 has 13 residues. V was pared by 8 bases and J by 7 bases, with 17 bases between. The CDR3 DNA sequence: TGTGCCAGCCGAGGACCGACAGCGCGTGGCTACACCTTC. It yields the protein CASRGPTARGYTF. The entire variable domain, with the rest obtained from reference TRBV7-2 and TRBJ1-2, is as follows: GAGVSQSPSNKVTEKGKDVELRCDPISGHTALYWYRQSLGQGLEFLIYFQGNSAPDKSGLPSDRFSAERTGGSVSTLTIQRTQQEDSAVYLCASRGPTARGYTFGSGTRLTVV.

The chain has TRBV5-1 and TRBJ2-4; 7 bases agree with TRBD1. The CDR3 runs 15 residues. Germline assignment: CDR1 SGHRS and CDR2 YFSETQ. V dropped 0 bases and J dropped 4; count of bases not matched to a gene: 4. The CDR3 sequence is CASSLGGGGKNIQYF. Here the CDR3 DNA reads TGCGCCAGCAGCTTGGGAGGGGGCGGAAAAAACATTCAGTACTTC.

This chain joins TRBV5-1 and TRBJ2-1; the match to TRBD1 covers 8 bases. The CDR3 sequence is 14 residues long. The germline CDR1 and CDR2 sequences are SGHRS and YFSETQ. V shed 4 bases and J 8 bases; nucleotides not matched to a gene: 8. Here the CDR3 reads CASSLRQGRDEQFF. CDR3 DNA sequence: TGCGCCAGCAGCCTTAGACAGGGGCGGGATGAGCAGTTCTTC.

This clone was counted only a few times. The chain has TRBV11-2 and TRBJ2-1; tentative D call: TRBD1 (6 bases). The CDR3 is 16 residues long. The germline V gene encodes CDR1 SGHAT and CDR2 FQNNGV. Trimming removed 5 bases from V and 5 bases from J, with 19 bases in between. CDR3 loop: CASSAQVGTTNNEQFF. The CDR3 DNA reads as TGTGCCAGCAGCGCCCAGGTCGGGACAACAAACAATGAGCAGTTCTTC.

The chain couples TRBV7-2 to TRBJ1-4; 10 bases agree with TRBD1. Germline V gene lookup returns CDR1 SGHTA and CDR2 FQGNSA. This CDR3 has 14 residues. Germline trimming cut 5 bases from V and 4 bases from J; bases unmatched to any gene: 1. In nucleotides, the CDR3 is TGTGCCAGCAGCCGGGACAGGGGTAATGAAAAACTGTTTTTT. This encodes CASSRDRGNEKLFF.

The V gene is TRBV18, the J gene TRBJ1-2; 10 bases agree with TRBD1. V trimming: 3 bases; J trimming: 7 bases; junction bases outside the gene matches: 11. Germline V gives CDR1 KGHSH, CDR2 LQKENI. This CDR3 has 16 residues. As DNA, the CDR3 is TGTGCCAGCTCACCGGAGTTCGACAGGGGGCATTTTGGCTACACCTTC. Its protein product is CASSPEFDRGHFGYTF.

V and J are TRBV21-1 and TRBJ1-1. TRBV21-1 is recorded as a pseudogene. The CDR3 has 13 amino acids. CDR3 nucleotides: TGTGCCACCCCCCGGGGGGGTGACACTGAAGCTTTCTTT. Its protein is CATPRGGDTEAFF.

V is TRBV19 and J is TRBJ1-1; 7 nucleotides line up with TRBD1. This CDR3 region has 16 residues. The J segment lost 0 bases and the V segment lost 8 bases, leaving 12 bases of the junction unmatched. Germline V gene data show CDR1 as LNHDA and CDR2 as SQIVND (reference sequence). This chain's CDR3 is CASYTRTGHMNTEAFF. The CDR3 nucleotides are TGTGCCAGTTATACCCGGACAGGCCACATGAACACTGAAGCTTTCTTT.

V is TRBV29-1 and J is TRBJ2-1; TRBD2 aligns across 12 bases. CDR3 size: 16 residues. V was clipped by 4 bases and J by 3 bases; unmatched bases: 7. The germline gives CDR1 SQVTM, CDR2 ANQGSEA. This CDR3 is CSVARWTSGNYNEQFF. The CDR3 nucleotides are TGCAGCGTTGCCAGATGGACTAGCGGGAACTACAATGAGCAGTTCTTC.

The CDR3 coding sequence is TGTGCCGTCCCGAAAAAAGGGGGACCCTGGGGCACTGAAGCTTTCTTT. Translating gives CAVPKKGGPWGTEAFF. The rearrangement joins TRBV2 to TRBJ1-1; tentative D call: TRBD1 (6 bases). V dropped 11 bases and J dropped 4 bases, with 26 bases sitting between them. Germline CDR1 reads SNHLY; CDR2 reads FYNNEI. This CDR3 has 16 amino acids. Drawing the rest from reference TRBV2 and TRBJ1-1, the complete variable domain is EPEVTQTPSHQVTQMGQEVILRCVPISNHLYFYWYRQILGQKVEFLVSFYNNEISEKSEIFDDQFSVERPDGSNFTLKIRSTKLEDSAMYFCAVPKKGGPWGTEAFFGQGTRLTVV.

The rearrangement uses TRBV27 and TRBJ1-6, with D uncertain. V lost 2 bases and J lost 0, with 14 bases in between. The CDR3 is 18 amino acids. The germline V gene encodes CDR1 MNHEY and CDR2 SMNVEV (reference sequence). The CDR3: CASSLAAPWSSYNSPLHF. CDR3 bases: TGTGCCAGCAGTTTAGCTGCCCCGTGGAGCTCCTATAATTCACCCCTCCACTTT.

The chain recombines TRBV11-1 with TRBJ1-3; TRBD1 agrees at 9 bases. This CDR3 has 15 amino acids. Germline trimming cut 4 bases from V and 7 bases from J; bases unmatched to any gene: 8. The germline CDR1 and CDR2 sequences are SGHAT and FQDESV (reference sequence). The CDR3 coding sequence is TGTGCCAGCAGCTCCGTACGGACAGGGGTGAACACCATATATTTT. Translating gives CASSSVRTGVNTIYF.

This clone showed up just a few times. The genes are TRBV11-2 and TRBJ2-7; 9 nucleotides agree with TRBD1. The ends lost 1 base at V and 2 bases at J; junction bases unmatched: 3. In germline, CDR1 is SGHAT, CDR2 FQNNGV. This CDR3 has 15 residues. The CDR3 spells CASSLAWDRAYEQYF. In DNA form, the CDR3 reads TGTGCCAGCAGCTTAGCTTGGGACAGGGCCTACGAGCAGTACTTC.

This chain connects TRBV30 to TRBJ1-1, with a tentative D call TRBD1 (6 bases). The CDR3 totals 13 residues. V lost 4 bases and J 2 bases, leaving 11 bases between the germline ends. Germline loops: CDR1 GTSNPN, CDR2 SVGIG (reference sequence). The CDR3 DNA follows: TGTGCCTGGATGGGACACCGAAACACTGAAGCTTTCTTT. Amino acid sequence: CAWMGHRNTEAFF.

The V call is TRBV19, the J call TRBJ1-1, with TRBD1 identical over 11 bases. CDR3 length equals 16 residues. Germline CDR1 LNHDA, CDR2 SQIVND (reference sequence). J was trimmed by 4 bases and V by 1 base; bases with no gene match: 5. CDR3: CASSIVPGTGGTEAFF. The CDR3 DNA sequence: TGTGCCAGTAGTATAGTTCCCGGGACAGGGGGCACTGAAGCTTTCTTT. The complete variable domain, with remaining parts taken from reference TRBV19 and TRBJ1-1, reads DGGITQSPKYLFRKEGQNVTLSCEQNLNHDAMYWYRQDPGQGLRLIYYSQIVNDFQKGDIAEGYSVSREKKESFPLTVTSAQKNPTAFYLCASSIVPGTGGTEAFFGQGTRLTVV.

The J gene is TRBJ2-7, the V gene TRBV27; 8 bases are shared with TRBD2. The length of the CDR3 is 13 residues. Germline CDR1 and CDR2: MNHEY and SMNVEV (reference sequence). The V gene end was trimmed by 8 bases and the J gene end by 7 bases; junction bases not matched to a gene: 10. The CDR3 coding sequence is TGTGCCAGCCAGTTAGCGGGGCCTTTGGAGCAGTACTTC. Translation: CASQLAGPLEQYF.

The V gene is TRBV5-4, the J gene TRBJ1-1; D might be TRBD1 (6 bases). The CDR3 is made up of 12 amino acids. Trimming shortened V by 0 bases and J by 11 bases, and 11 bases separated the two germline ends. Germline CDR1 SGHNT, CDR2 YYREEE (reference sequence). The CDR3 loop reads CASSLAQGGAFF. CDR3 DNA: TGTGCCAGCAGCTTGGCACAGGGTGGGGCTTTCTTT.